These T cell receptor beta chains were read from a single sample in a study of blood T cell repertoires in COVID-19. Assay used: immunoSEQ multiplex PCR; TCRdb lists only in-frame clones, some missing. Counted here are some 150,000 clones, around 73% occurring once; the ten biggest clones make up approximately 9%. Input material: peripheral blood. The source of these receptors is a woman aged 45 to 65 with active or convalescent COVID-19. Both conserved end residues are part of each CDR3.

V gene	CDR3 protein
TRBV10-1	CASSLDRNYGYTF
TRBV5-6	CASSTTGTGGYNSPLHF
TRBV2	CASRYAGTSGRASYNEQFF
TRBV7-9	CASSFAFSGANVLTF
TRBV4-3	CASSQTRAGGKVEQYF
TRBV4-3	CASSQGHGGLVSNEQFF
TRBV27	CASSRGIDQPQHF
TRBV18	CASSPPGLAGVGEQYF
TRBV6-2/TRBV6-3	CASSYPPDEQFF
TRBV4-2	CASSLPAAPGELFF
TRBV28	CASSLWGTSGSSDEQFF
TRBV4-2	CASSQDLTGNQPQHF
TRBV7-2	CASRPTPTAYNEQFF
TRBV4-1	CASSQDSRAHGYTF
TRBV5-1	CASSLGIAGVGANYGYTF
TRBV19	CASSTGQPHQPQHF
TRBV30	CAWIPDTEQKIVAFF
TRBV25-1	CASSESTGNTEAFF
TRBV6-4	CASSGDPTSGGIYNEQFF
TRBV6-5	CASTERVWTEAFF
TRBV30	CAWKGTGGNTIYF
TRBV11-3	CASSPGTAGGRGFRELFF